These 3 T cell receptor beta chains were sequenced from one sample in a study of siplizumab effects on memory and regulatory T cells. The protocol was immunoSEQ multiplex PCR, while the TCRdb copy is restricted to in-frame clones and leaves out a portion. The sample has about 80,000 clones, more than 85% seen once; the top ten hold around 20%. The source material was CD8+ T cells sorted from blood. The receptors shown here come from a human donor in good health.

The J gene is TRBJ1-1, the V gene TRBV19; TRBD1 is a possible D gene (6 bases). CDR3 length: 14 residues. V was cut by 4 bases and J by 0 bases, with 9 bases left in between. In germline, CDR1 is LNHDA, CDR2 SQIVND (reference sequence). CDR3 in amino acids: CASSNQGMNTEAFF. The CDR3 DNA reads as TGTGCCAGTAGTAATCAGGGGATGAACACTGAAGCTTTCTTT.

V is TRBV27 and J is TRBJ2-3, with a possible D match to TRBD1 (6 bases). From germline, CDR1 is MNHEY and CDR2 SMNVEV (reference sequence). Deletions cut 2 bases from V and 8 bases from J, with 14 bases between. The CDR3 loop spans 14 amino acids. This CDR3 is CASSLAGEGGTQYF. DNA for the CDR3: TGTGCCAGCAGTTTAGCAGGGGAAGGAGGTACGCAGTATTTT.

The V and J genes are TRBV7-9 and TRBJ1-6; D is uncertain. This CDR3 comprises 10 residues. Germline lookup yields CDR1 SEHNR and CDR2 FQNEAQ (reference sequence). The germline V and J ends were trimmed by 4 bases and 13 bases, with 5 bases remaining between them. The CDR3 reads CASSSYPLHF. CDR3 bases: TGTGCCAGCAGCTCGTATCCCCTCCACTTT.